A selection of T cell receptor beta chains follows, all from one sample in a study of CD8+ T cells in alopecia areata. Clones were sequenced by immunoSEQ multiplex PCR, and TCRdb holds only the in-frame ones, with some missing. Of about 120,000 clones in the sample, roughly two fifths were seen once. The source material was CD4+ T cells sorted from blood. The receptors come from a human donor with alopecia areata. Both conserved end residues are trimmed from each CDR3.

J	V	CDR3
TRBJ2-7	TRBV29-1	SVAGLAGGPISYEQY
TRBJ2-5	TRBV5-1	ASSPGQGLETQY
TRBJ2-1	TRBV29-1	SVRTNSNEQF
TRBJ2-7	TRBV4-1	ASSQPAQRNYEQY
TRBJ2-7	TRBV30	AWSVRGDTLEY
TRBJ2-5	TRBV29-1	SVIRVGETQY
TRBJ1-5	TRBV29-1	SVQGSPNQPQH
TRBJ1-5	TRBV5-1	ASSLDPNQPQH
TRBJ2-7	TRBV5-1	ASSLDDRYEQY
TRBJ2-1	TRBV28	ASGGGVNEQF
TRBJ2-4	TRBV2	ASSAARDRVAKNIQY
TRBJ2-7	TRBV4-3	ASSQGRQGSGEQY
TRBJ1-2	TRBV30	AWRQTGSYGYT
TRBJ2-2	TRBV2	ASSGDLGQGVLF
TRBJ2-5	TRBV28	ASSPLLAGAQETQY
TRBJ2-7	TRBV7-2	ASSLTGDEQY
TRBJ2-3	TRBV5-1	ASSTGTTTDTQY
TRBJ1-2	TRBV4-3	ASSQDHRTGFGYT
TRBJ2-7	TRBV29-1	SVVGAPIGEQY
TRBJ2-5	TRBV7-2	ASSSAVQETQY
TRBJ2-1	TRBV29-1	SARSETHNEQF
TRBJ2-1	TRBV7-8	ASSIIGSGEQF
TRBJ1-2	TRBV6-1	ASSETGLDGYT
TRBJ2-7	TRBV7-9	ASSLLAVAGQY
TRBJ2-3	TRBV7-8	ASSLAETTDTQY
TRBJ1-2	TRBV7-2	ASSFLVPHGYT